A selection of T cell receptor beta chains follows, all from one sample in a study of blood T cell repertoires in COVID-19. Data came from immunoSEQ multiplex PCR; TCRdb stores just in-frame clones and leaves some out. The sample comprises about 170,000 clones, around 83% of which are singletons, and 5.5% to 8.5% rests with the top ten. The source material was peripheral blood. These receptors were taken from a woman aged 80 or older in a cohort sampled during active or convalescent COVID-19. Both conserved end residues are part of each CDR3. D genes are given only for firm matches. Clone sizes are given selectively: once, few, many, or a class where the clone is expanded.

V gene	J gene	D gene	clone size	CDR3 protein	CDR3 DNA
TRBV12-5	TRBJ1-2	.	.	CASGRTGIDGYTF	TGTGCTAGTGGTCGTACAGGGATAGATGGCTACACCTTC
TRBV3-1/TRBV3-2	TRBJ1-3	.	.	CASSPSIQGGTIYF	TGTGCCAGCAGCCCAAGTATTCAGGGCGGCACCATATATTTT
TRBV9	TRBJ1-5	.	.	CASSANSNQPQHF	TGTGCCAGCAGCGCAAATAGCAATCAGCCCCAGCATTTT
TRBV6-6	TRBJ1-2	.	.	CASSSNGDITGYGYTF	TGTGCCAGCAGCTCCAATGGGGACATCACTGGGTATGGCTACACCTTC
TRBV7-9	TRBJ2-2	TRBD1	.	CASSSYKMGDRNTGELFF	TGTGCCAGCAGCTCATACAAGATGGGGGACAGGAACACCGGGGAGCTGTTTTTT
TRBV3-1/TRBV3-2	TRBJ1-6	.	.	CASTPGEGSPLHF	TGTGCCAGCACCCCCGGGGAAGGCTCACCCCTCCACTTT
TRBV24-1	TRBJ2-5	TRBD2	.	CATSGPKEGLAQETQYF	TGTGCCACCAGTGGACCGAAAGAAGGACTAGCCCAAGAGACCCAGTACTTC
TRBV6-2/TRBV6-3	TRBJ1-4	TRBD1	.	CASSYPRGLTGGNTNEKLFF	TGTGCCAGCAGTTACCCCCGGGGGTTGACAGGGGGCAACACTAATGAAAAACTGTTTTTT
TRBV4-1	TRBJ2-1	.	.	CASSRESGNSYNEQFF	TGCGCCAGCAGCCGAGAGAGCGGAAACTCCTACAATGAGCAGTTCTTC
TRBV21-1	TRBJ1-2	.	.	CASSIPRDMEYYGYTF	TGTGCCAGCAGCATCCCCCGGGACATGGAGTACTATGGCTACACCTTC
TRBV30	TRBJ1-5	.	.	CAWSVPRVHQPQHF	TGTGCCTGGAGTGTACCCAGGGTTCATCAGCCCCAGCATTTT
TRBV28	TRBJ1-3	TRBD1	once	CASRVGQGNTIYF	TGTGCCAGCAGAGTGGGACAGGGAAACACCATATATTTT
TRBV28	TRBJ2-1	TRBD2	.	CASSPTRTSGGYNEQFF	TGTGCCAGCAGTCCCACGCGGACTAGCGGGGGCTACAATGAGCAGTTCTTC
TRBV18	TRBJ1-2	.	.	CASSPESGGGYGYTF	TGTGCCAGCTCACCGGAAAGCGGGGGTGGCTATGGCTACACCTTC
TRBV7-2	TRBJ2-3	TRBD1	.	CASSLRGQVTDTQYF	TGTGCCAGCAGCTTGCGGGGACAGGTCACAGATACGCAGTATTTT
TRBV6-6	TRBJ2-2	.	.	CASRTRRLETGELFF	TGTGCCAGCAGGACGAGACGCCTAGAAACCGGGGAGCTGTTTTTT
TRBV7-2	TRBJ1-2	TRBD1	.	CASSFGTGGLGYTF	TGTGCCAGCAGCTTTGGGACAGGGGGCCTTGGCTACACCTTC
TRBV5-6	TRBJ1-1	.	.	CASSPRDSIVAFF	TGTGCCAGCAGCCCACGGGACTCAATCGTGGCTTTCTTT
TRBV7-2	TRBJ1-1	.	.	CASSNYIQGEAFF	TGTGCCAGCAGCAATTACATTCAGGGGGAAGCTTTCTTT
TRBV12-3/TRBV12-4	TRBJ1-2	.	.	CASSLGGSYTF	TGTGCCAGCAGTTTGGGGGGAAGCTACACCTTC
TRBV11-3	TRBJ2-5	.	.	CASSLRRGAAWETQYF	TGTGCCAGCAGCTTACGTCGTGGGGCCGCGTGGGAGACCCAGTACTTC